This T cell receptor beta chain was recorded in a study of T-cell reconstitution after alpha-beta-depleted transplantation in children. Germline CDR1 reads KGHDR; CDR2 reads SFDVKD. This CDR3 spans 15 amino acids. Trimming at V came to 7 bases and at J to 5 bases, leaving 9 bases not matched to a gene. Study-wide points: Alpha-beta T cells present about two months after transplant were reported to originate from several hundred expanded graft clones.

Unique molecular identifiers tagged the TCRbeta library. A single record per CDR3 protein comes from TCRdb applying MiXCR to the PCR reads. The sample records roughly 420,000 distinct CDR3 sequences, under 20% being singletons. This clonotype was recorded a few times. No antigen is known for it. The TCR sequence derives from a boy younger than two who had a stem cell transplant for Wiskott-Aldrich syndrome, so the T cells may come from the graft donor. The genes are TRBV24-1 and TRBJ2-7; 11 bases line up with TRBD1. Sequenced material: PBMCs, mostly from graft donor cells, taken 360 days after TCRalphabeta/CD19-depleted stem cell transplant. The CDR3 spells CATSHRDRGRNEQYF. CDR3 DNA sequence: TGTGCCACCAGCCACCGGGACAGGGGGAGGAACGAGCAGTACTTC.